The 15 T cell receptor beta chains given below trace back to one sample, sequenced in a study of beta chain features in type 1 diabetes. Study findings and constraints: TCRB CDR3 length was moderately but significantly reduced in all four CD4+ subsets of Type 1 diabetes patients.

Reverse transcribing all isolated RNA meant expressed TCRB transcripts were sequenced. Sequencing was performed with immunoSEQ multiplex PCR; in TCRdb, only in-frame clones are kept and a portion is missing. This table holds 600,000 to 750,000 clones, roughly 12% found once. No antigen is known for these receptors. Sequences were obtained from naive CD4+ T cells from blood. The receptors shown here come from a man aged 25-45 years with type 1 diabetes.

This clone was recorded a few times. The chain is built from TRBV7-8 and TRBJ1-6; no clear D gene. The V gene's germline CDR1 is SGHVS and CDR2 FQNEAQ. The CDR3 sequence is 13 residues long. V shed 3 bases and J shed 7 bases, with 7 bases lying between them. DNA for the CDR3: TGTGCCAGCAGCTTCGAAAGGAATTCACCCCTCCACTTT. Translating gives CASSFERNSPLHF.

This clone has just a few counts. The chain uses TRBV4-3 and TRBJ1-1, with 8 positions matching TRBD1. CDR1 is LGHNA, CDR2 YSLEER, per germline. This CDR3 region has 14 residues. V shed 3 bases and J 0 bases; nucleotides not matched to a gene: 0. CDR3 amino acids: CASSHRGLNTEAFF. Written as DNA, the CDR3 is TGCGCCAGCAGCCACAGGGGGCTGAACACTGAAGCTTTCTTT.

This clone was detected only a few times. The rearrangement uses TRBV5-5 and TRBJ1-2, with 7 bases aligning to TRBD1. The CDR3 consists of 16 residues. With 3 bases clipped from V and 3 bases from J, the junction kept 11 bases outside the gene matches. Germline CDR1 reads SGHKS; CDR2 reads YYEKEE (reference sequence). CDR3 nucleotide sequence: TGTGCCAGCAGCTATACCATGGGGACAGCTTACTATGGCTACACCTTC. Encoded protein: CASSYTMGTAYYGYTF.

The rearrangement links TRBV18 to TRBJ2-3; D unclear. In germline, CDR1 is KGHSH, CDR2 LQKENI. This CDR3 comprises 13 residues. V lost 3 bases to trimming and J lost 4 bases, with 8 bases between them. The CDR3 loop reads CASSPPPPDTQYF. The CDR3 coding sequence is TGTGCCAGCTCACCCCCTCCCCCAGATACGCAGTATTTT.

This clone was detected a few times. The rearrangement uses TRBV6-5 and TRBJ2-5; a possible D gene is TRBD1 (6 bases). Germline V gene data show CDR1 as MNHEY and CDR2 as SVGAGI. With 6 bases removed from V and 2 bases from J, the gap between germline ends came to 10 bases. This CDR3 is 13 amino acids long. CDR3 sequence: CASSVTGQETQYF. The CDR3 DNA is TGTGCCAGCAGCGTAACAGGGCAAGAGACCCAGTACTTC.

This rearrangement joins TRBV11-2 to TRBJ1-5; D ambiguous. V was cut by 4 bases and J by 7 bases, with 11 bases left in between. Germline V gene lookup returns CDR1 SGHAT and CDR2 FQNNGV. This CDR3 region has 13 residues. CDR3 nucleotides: TGTGCCAGCAGCTCTTCGGGCCACCAGCCCCAGCATTTT. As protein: CASSSSGHQPQHF.

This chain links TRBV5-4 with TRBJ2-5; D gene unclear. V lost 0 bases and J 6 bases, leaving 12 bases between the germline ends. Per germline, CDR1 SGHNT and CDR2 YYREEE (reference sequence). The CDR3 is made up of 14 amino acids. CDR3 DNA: TGTGCCAGCAGCTTGGAATCAGGCTCGCAGACCCAGTACTTC. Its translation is CASSLESGSQTQYF.

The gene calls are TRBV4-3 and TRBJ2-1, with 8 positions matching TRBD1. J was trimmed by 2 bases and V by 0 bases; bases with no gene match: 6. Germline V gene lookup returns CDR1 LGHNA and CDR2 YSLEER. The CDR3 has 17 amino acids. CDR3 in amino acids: CASSQDHGTGTYNEQFF. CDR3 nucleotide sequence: TGCGCCAGCAGCCAAGATCATGGGACAGGTACCTACAATGAGCAGTTCTTC.

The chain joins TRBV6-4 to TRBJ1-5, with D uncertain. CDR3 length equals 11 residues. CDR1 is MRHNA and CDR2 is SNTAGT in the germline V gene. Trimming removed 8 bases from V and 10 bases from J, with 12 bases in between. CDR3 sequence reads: CASCLGNPQHF. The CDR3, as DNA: TGTGCCAGCTGTCTCGGGAACCCCCAGCATTTT.

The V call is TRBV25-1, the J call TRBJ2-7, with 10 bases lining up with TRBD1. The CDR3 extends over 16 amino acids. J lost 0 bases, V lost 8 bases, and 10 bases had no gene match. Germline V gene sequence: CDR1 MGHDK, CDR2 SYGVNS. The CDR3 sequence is CASRGTGEISSYEQYF. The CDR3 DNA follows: TGTGCCAGCCGGGGGACAGGGGAAATTAGCTCCTACGAGCAGTACTTC.

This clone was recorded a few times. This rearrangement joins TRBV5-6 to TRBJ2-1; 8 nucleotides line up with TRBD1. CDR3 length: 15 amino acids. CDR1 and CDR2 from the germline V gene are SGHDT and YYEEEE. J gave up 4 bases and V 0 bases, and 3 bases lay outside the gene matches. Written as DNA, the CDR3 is TGTGCCAGCAGCTTGGTGGACAGGGATTACAATGAGCAGTTCTTC. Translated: CASSLVDRDYNEQFF.

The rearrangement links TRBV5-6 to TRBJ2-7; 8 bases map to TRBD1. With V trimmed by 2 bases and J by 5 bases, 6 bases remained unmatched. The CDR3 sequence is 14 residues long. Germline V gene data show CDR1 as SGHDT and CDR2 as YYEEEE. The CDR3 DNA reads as TGTGCCAGCAGCTTATGGACAGGGTTAAACGAGCAGTACTTC. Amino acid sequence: CASSLWTGLNEQYF.

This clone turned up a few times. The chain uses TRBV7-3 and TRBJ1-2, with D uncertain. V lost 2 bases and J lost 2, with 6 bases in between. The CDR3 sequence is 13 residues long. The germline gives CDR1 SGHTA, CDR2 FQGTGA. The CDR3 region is CASSLAGNYGYTF. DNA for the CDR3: TGTGCCAGCAGCTTAGCGGGGAACTATGGCTACACCTTC.

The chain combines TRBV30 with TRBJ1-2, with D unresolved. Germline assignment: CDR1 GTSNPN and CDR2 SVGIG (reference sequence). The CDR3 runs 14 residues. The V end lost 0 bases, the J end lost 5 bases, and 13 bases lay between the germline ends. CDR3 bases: TGTGCCTGGAGTGTACGCCAGCTCCCTTATGGCTACACCTTC. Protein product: CAWSVRQLPYGYTF.

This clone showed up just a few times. The DNA of the CDR3 is TGTGCCAGCAGCCAAGATCCCACTAGCGGGGGCCTGGATACGCAGTATTTT. Protein sequence: CASSQDPTSGGLDTQYF. This rearrangement joins TRBV4-2 to TRBJ2-3, with TRBD2 matching over 11 bases. Germline lookup yields CDR1 LGHNA and CDR2 YNFKEQ. The CDR3 spans 17 residues. Unmatched junction bases numbered 8, after V lost 0 bases and J lost 6 bases.